The 16 T cell receptor beta chains below were found in one sample sequenced in a study of OX40 agonist ivuxolimab in advanced cancers. The protocol was immunoSEQ multiplex PCR, while the TCRdb copy is restricted to in-frame clones and leaves out a portion. The sample yields 15,000 to 20,000 clones, 74% seen once. Sequences were derived from CD4+ or CD8+ T cells sorted from blood, sampled in a trial of the OX40 agonist ivuxolimab. These TCRs come from an adult with an advanced solid tumor such as melanoma, head and neck, liver or kidney cancer.

This clone has more than one count but fewer than ten. The CDR3 bases are TGTGCCAGCAGTCGCGGGGAGCAGTTCTTC. Its translation is CASSRGEQFF. J is TRBJ2-1 and V is TRBV28; tentative D call: TRBD2 (5 bases). Trimming took off 5 bases at V and 10 bases at J, with 6 bases between the two ends. CDR1 is MDHEN and CDR2 is SYDVKM in the germline V gene. CDR3 length: 10 residues.

The chain is built from TRBV23-1 and TRBJ2-7; 8 bases map to TRBD1. TRBV23-1 is filed as an ORF, its function uncertain. Trimming at V came to 6 bases and at J to 2 bases, leaving 12 bases not matched to a gene. This CDR3 is 16 amino acids long. This CDR3 is CASSGQGGFPPYEQYF. CDR3 DNA: TGCGCCAGCAGCGGACAGGGTGGCTTCCCACCCTACGAGCAGTACTTC.

The V and J genes are TRBV28 and TRBJ2-7; TRBD1 matches at 8 bases. The CDR3 extends over 14 amino acids. With V trimmed by 6 bases and J by 3 bases, 7 bases remained unmatched. The germline gives CDR1 MDHEN, CDR2 SYDVKM. CDR3 residues: CASRPRTGNYEQYF. DNA for the CDR3: TGTGCCAGCAGACCGAGGACAGGGAACTACGAGCAGTACTTC.

This clone was seen a few times. The chain links TRBV19 to TRBJ2-7; no clear D. The germline CDR1 and CDR2 sequences are LNHDA and SQIVND (reference sequence). V dropped 5 bases and J dropped 1 base, with 9 bases sitting between them. The CDR3 covers 13 residues. The chain's CDR3 is CASSLGQSYEQYF. The CDR3 nucleotides are TGTGCCAGTAGTCTGGGCCAGTCCTACGAGCAGTACTTC.

V and J are TRBV6-5 and TRBJ1-5, with 10 bases aligning to TRBD1. The J segment lost 6 bases and the V segment lost 4 bases, leaving 0 bases of the junction unmatched. CDR1 and CDR2 from the germline V gene are MNHEY and SVGAGI. This CDR3 region has 13 residues. The CDR3 region is CASSWTGGQPQHF. CDR3 coding DNA: TGTGCCAGCAGTTGGACAGGGGGTCAGCCCCAGCATTTT.

Note on this clone: Relative to the germline gene, one junction end is altered; a read error may explain this. The rearrangement links TRBV9 to TRBJ1-1; D call uncertain. Germline V gene data show CDR1 as SGDLS and CDR2 as YYNGEE. This CDR3 has 14 amino acids. The chain's CDR3 is CASSVEDANPEAFF. CDR3 coding DNA: TGTGCCAGCAGCGTAGAAGACGCGAACCCTGAAGCTTTCTTT.

The rearrangement links TRBV27 to TRBJ2-7; TRBD1 matches at 7 bases. Germline V gives CDR1 MNHEY, CDR2 SMNVEV (reference sequence). The CDR3 contains 15 residues. J was trimmed by 2 bases and V by 2 bases; bases with no gene match: 6. The CDR3, as DNA: TGTGCCAGCAGTTTACAGACAGGGTTCCCCTACGAGCAGTACTTC. Translating it yields CASSLQTGFPYEQYF.

This clone was recorded at least ten times. The chain couples TRBV28 to TRBJ1-5; D is unclear. The length of the CDR3 is 11 residues. Germline CDR1 reads MDHEN; CDR2 reads SYDVKM. Deletions cut 5 bases from V and 5 bases from J, with 4 bases between. The CDR3 here is CASSRDQPQHF. Written as DNA, the CDR3 is TGTGCCAGCAGTAGGGATCAGCCCCAGCATTTT.

This clone has more than one count but fewer than ten. This chain connects TRBV19 to TRBJ1-2; D may be TRBD1 (6 bases). Between the trimmed V and J ends, which lost 3 bases and 4 bases, there was a span of 15 bases. The CDR3 consists of 15 residues. Looked up from germline, CDR1 is LNHDA and CDR2 is SQIVND (reference sequence). This CDR3 reads CASSISTTGFYGYTF. CDR3 DNA sequence: TGTGCCAGTAGTATCTCAACCACAGGGTTCTATGGCTACACCTTC.

This sequence joins TRBV5-4 and TRBJ2-5; 7 positions agree with TRBD2. Germline V CDR1 and CDR2: SGHNT, YYREEE (reference sequence). The trim removed 0 bases at V and 2 bases at J, leaving 1 base unmatched. The CDR3 extends over 14 amino acids. CDR3 bases: TGTGCCAGCAGCTTGGCCGGGGGGCAAGAGACCCAGTACTTC. Protein product: CASSLAGGQETQYF.

The V call is TRBV5-6, the J call TRBJ1-2, with D possibly matching TRBD1 (5 bases). The germline CDR1 and CDR2 sequences are SGHDT and YYEEEE. The CDR3 consists of 13 residues. Trimming cost V 7 bases and J 4 bases, with 14 bases left between them. The CDR3 loop is CASDFGDLYGYTF. The CDR3, as DNA: TGTGCCAGCGACTTTGGGGACCTCTATGGCTACACCTTC.

The V and J genes are TRBV5-6 and TRBJ2-2; 8 positions match TRBD1. Trimming cost V 4 bases and J 3 bases; bases outside gene matches: 8. Germline V gene data show CDR1 as SGHDT and CDR2 as YYEEEE. This CDR3 spans 16 amino acids. Written as DNA, the CDR3 is TGTGCCAGCAGCCCTCTCCAGGGGGCTCACACCGGGGAGCTGTTTTTT. It translates to CASSPLQGAHTGELFF.

This chain connects TRBV5-6 to TRBJ2-6, with D uncertain. Trimming left V 1 base short and J 1 base short, with 15 bases between. The CDR3 contains 18 residues. Germline V gene data show CDR1 as SGHDT and CDR2 as YYEEEE. The CDR3 nucleotides are TGTGCCAGCAGCTTGTCGGTTTCGCCCGGGTCTGGGGCCAACGTCCTGACTTTC. As protein: CASSLSVSPGSGANVLTF.

The count of this clone is one. The rearrangement joins TRBV5-4 to TRBJ2-7, with 7 nucleotides matching TRBD1. The junction had 3 bases not matched to a gene; V was cut back by 0 bases and J by 3 bases. The V gene's germline CDR1 is SGHNT and CDR2 YYREEE (reference sequence). This CDR3 is built from 14 residues. CDR3 nucleotides: TGTGCCAGCAGCTTGGACCGGGACAGCTACGAGCAGTACTTC. This encodes CASSLDRDSYEQYF.

This sequence joins TRBV2 and TRBJ2-7; D perhaps matches TRBD2 (5 bases). V lost 0 bases and J 2 bases, leaving 11 bases between the germline ends. The CDR3 runs to 15 residues. CDR1 is SNHLY, CDR2 FYNNEI, per germline. The CDR3 is CASSEAEVGAYEQYF. For the CDR3, the DNA is TGTGCCAGCAGTGAAGCGGAGGTAGGAGCCTACGAGCAGTACTTC.

This clone occurred once. The chain couples TRBV11-3 to TRBJ2-5; 7 nucleotides match TRBD2. CDR3 length equals 15 residues. CDR1 SGHNT and CDR2 YENEEA come from the germline V gene. Trimming at V came to 2 bases and at J to 2 bases, leaving 5 bases not matched to a gene. The CDR3 protein is CASSLKTGGQETQYF. In DNA form, the CDR3 reads TGTGCCAGCAGCTTAAAGACGGGAGGACAAGAGACCCAGTACTTC.